This entry lists 10 T cell receptor beta chains sequenced from one sample in a study of cytomegalovirus exposure and HLA in healthy donors. In the PCR, 60 Vbeta and 13 Jbeta primers were used. TCRdb keeps only in-frame clones here, not all; method: immunoSEQ multiplex PCR. The data show about 190,000 clones, more than 65% seen once. The source material was PBMCs. The receptors derive from a woman aged 25 to 39 in good health and CMV-seropositive.

This chain joins TRBV27 and TRBJ2-1; D possibly corresponds to TRBD1 (5 bases). Trimming removed 4 bases at V and 5 bases at J, with 9 bases between. CDR1 is MNHEY and CDR2 is SMNVEV in the germline V gene (reference sequence). The CDR3 spans 13 residues. The CDR3 spells CASSSQGNNEQFF. The CDR3 nucleotides are TGTGCCAGCAGTTCCCAGGGAAACAATGAGCAGTTCTTC.

The genes are TRBV6-1 and TRBJ2-7, with unresolved D. The CDR3 totals 13 residues. Deletions cut 7 bases from V and 3 bases from J, with 13 bases between. Germline assignment: CDR1 MNHNS and CDR2 SASEGT. CDR3 sequence (DNA): TGTGCCAGCAAAGGCAGGCTCAACTACGAGCAGTACTTC. It codes for CASKGRLNYEQYF.

Only one count was recorded for this clone. The chain is built from TRBV19 and TRBJ2-7; TRBD1 is a possible D gene (6 bases). The V end was cut by 2 bases, the J end by 4 bases, with 12 bases between. The CDR3 sequence is 14 residues long. Germline V CDR1 and CDR2: LNHDA, SQIVND (reference sequence). Here the CDR3 DNA reads TGTGCCAGTAGTATAACCGGGACATCTTACGAGCAGTACTTC. Encoded protein: CASSITGTSYEQYF.

This sequence joins TRBV6-1 and TRBJ2-6; 7 positions match TRBD1. The CDR3 is 20 amino acids. Germline V lookup: CDR1 MNHNS, CDR2 SASEGT. J lost 0 bases, V lost 4 bases, and 15 bases had no gene match. CDR3 in amino acids: CASSGVKPGTVLSGANVLTF. In nucleotides, the CDR3 is TGTGCCAGCAGTGGAGTGAAGCCCGGGACAGTGCTCTCTGGGGCCAACGTCCTGACTTTC.

This clone showed up just a few times. The rearrangement uses TRBV13 and TRBJ1-2; D unresolved. The CDR3 is made up of 17 amino acids. Trimming removed 5 bases at V and 2 bases at J, with 21 bases between. Germline V gene data show CDR1 as PRHDT and CDR2 as FYEKMQ (reference sequence). The CDR3 nucleotides read TGTGCCAGCAGCCGTGGGGTGGGCGGGTGGATAAACTATGGCTACACCTTC. Translated: CASSRGVGGWINYGYTF.

The chain couples TRBV19 to TRBJ2-7, with a weak D call TRBD2 (5 bases). Germline-derived CDR1 and CDR2 are LNHDA and SQIVND (reference sequence). This CDR3 has 13 residues. V dropped 5 bases and J dropped 0 bases, with 8 bases sitting between them. In DNA, the CDR3 is TGTGCCAGTAGTCTTCGGGACTCCTACGAGCAGTACTTC. Amino acid sequence: CASSLRDSYEQYF.

The chain recombines TRBV5-1 with TRBJ2-1; TRBD2 is a possible D gene (5 bases). V dropped 0 bases and J dropped 5 bases, with 9 bases sitting between them. Germline CDR1 reads SGHRS; CDR2 reads YFSETQ. The CDR3 sequence is 14 residues long. The CDR3 DNA sequence: TGCGCCAGCAGCTTGGGGACTGTTGACAATGAGCAGTTCTTC. Protein: CASSLGTVDNEQFF.

This clone appeared once. The chain couples TRBV2 to TRBJ2-7, with D uncertain. Trimming pared 3 bases from V and 3 bases from J, leaving 9 bases between. The length of the CDR3 is 13 residues. CDR1 is SNHLY, CDR2 FYNNEI, per germline. CDR3 sequence reads: CASSDGQSYEQYF. The CDR3 coding sequence is TGTGCCAGCAGTGATGGGCAGAGCTACGAGCAGTACTTC.

The chain joins TRBV5-4 to TRBJ2-1; the D gene is possibly TRBD2 (6 bases). This CDR3 comprises 12 residues. V gave up 6 bases and J gave up 9 bases, with 13 bases separating them. Germline values: CDR1 SGHNT, CDR2 YYREEE (reference sequence). Here the CDR3 reads CASIAESGEQFF. As DNA, the CDR3 is TGTGCCAGCATAGCGGAGTCGGGTGAGCAGTTCTTC.

Turning to this clone: The sample carries other DNA sequences with the same CDR3. The chain uses TRBV6-6 and TRBJ1-4; the D gene is possibly TRBD1 (6 bases). V lost 6 bases to trimming and J lost 4 bases, with 18 bases between them. The CDR3 has 16 residues. CDR1 and CDR2 (germline): MNHNY, SVGAGI (reference sequence). DNA of the CDR3: TGTGCCAGCAGCCCGGACCCGGGACATTTTAATGAAAAACTGTTTTTT. Translating gives CASSPDPGHFNEKLFF.